This TCR beta chain was sequenced for a study of radiation and T cells in renal cell carcinoma (dated by TCRdb to the early 2020s). Looking at the study overall: The samples were obtained from a clinical trial, where primary renal cell carcinomas were treated with 15 Gy stereotactic body radiation therapy and then removed by nephrectomy 4 weeks afterward. In total, more than 50 samples underwent TCR beta sequencing: about 25 tumors plus 27 peripheral blood samples. A total of approximately 4 million unique CDR3 nucleotide sequences, encoding 2.7 million or so unique CDR3 amino acid sequences, were found across all 50 or so samples.

Comments on this clone: The target of this receptor is not known. No qualities accompany the bases; no much larger clone lies one base away.

Study-wide findings and limitations: Dynamics of the blood repertoire were not tracked past 4 weeks after treatment. No pretreatment tumor biopsies were available, so the baseline intratumoral presence of clonotypes could not be determined. The single-armed trial design could not address effects of radiation dose or scheduling on the TCR repertoire. Top tumor clonotypes rose in blood from baseline to 2 weeks post-radiation, then contracted by 4 weeks, suggesting transient expansion of tumor-resident clones.

Including the terminal cysteine and phenylalanine, the CDR3 comprises 14 residues. The DNA shown is the 42-base CDR3, in frame from base 1. According to the germline V gene, CDR1 reads SGHRS and CDR2 reads YFSETQ. V loses 0 bases, J loses 8 bases, and the germline ends lie 14 bases apart. Reading the label with the study, this specimen's time point is: blood 2 weeks post-SBRT. Read against the paper, the sample's treatment or condition label means: 15 Gy SBRT to primary tumor, nephrectomy 4 weeks later. To follow tumor-enriched clonotypes, serial peripheral blood was collected from radiation-treated patients at baseline and at 2 weeks and 4 weeks after SBRT. Renal cell carcinoma with clear cell pathology was present in all patients. The QIAamp DNA Blood Mini Kit (Qiagen) was used to prepare genomic DNA for TCR sequencing. The analyses included only samples that passed all quality control checks. The immunoSEQ kit was used, according to the manufacturer's recommendations, to generate TCR beta libraries from genomic DNA. For library preparation, a first multiplex PCR was performed with proprietary primers, followed by a second PCR in which unique barcodes were added, and bead cleanups were performed after each round. A positive control reaction and a negative control reaction, both provided in the kit, were run with every batch of samples. The final libraries were assessed on an Agilent 4200 TapeStation D1000 ScreenTape, pooled by volume, and quantified by qPCR. Sequencing was performed on an Illumina NextSeq500 using a MidOutput 150-cycle cartridge, with 156 Read1 cycles, 15 Index1 cycles, and the kit custom primers. The pooled library was loaded at roughly 0.9 pM with roughly 20% PhiX control spiked in. The paper's processing steps were these. Vendor-processed data were analyzed in R, and a clonotype was defined as all T cells sharing the same CDR3 nucleotide sequence. For clone abundance analyses, frequencies were normalized to the 10,000 most abundant clones in each sample. Public T cell clones, which averaged fewer than five per sample, were excluded before analysis. An abundance difference of at least 32-fold between compartments was the criterion for calling clonotypes tumor-enriched or baseline blood-enriched. A beta-binomial differential abundance model was used to identify clonotypes that expanded or contracted between blood time points. The Baroni-Urbani and Buser coefficient was used to measure tumor-blood repertoire similarity, and groups were compared with two-tailed Wilcoxon tests in R. TCRdb obtained this table from immuneACCESS and retained in-frame rearrangements with V and J assigned. These tables miss some clones; where compared with another copy, unresolved V genes account for less than half of the shortfall, and the remainder is unexplained. V and J calls and clone size are given by that table; D and trimming were obtained from the DNA. The sample yields 120,000 or so clones; more than 70% were counted once. More than 5% of the sample is taken by the ten largest.

The TCR comes from an older woman with renal cell carcinoma. The sequences come from blood, collected from a patient whose treatment included radiotherapy and nephrectomy. The rearrangement joined TRBV5-1 to TRBJ1-1; TRBD1 could be the D gene, as 5 bases match. The sequence in DNA is TGCGCCAGCAGCTTGGCCAGAGGGGCTCTAGAAGCTTTCTTT. Its protein reads: CASSLARGALEAFF.